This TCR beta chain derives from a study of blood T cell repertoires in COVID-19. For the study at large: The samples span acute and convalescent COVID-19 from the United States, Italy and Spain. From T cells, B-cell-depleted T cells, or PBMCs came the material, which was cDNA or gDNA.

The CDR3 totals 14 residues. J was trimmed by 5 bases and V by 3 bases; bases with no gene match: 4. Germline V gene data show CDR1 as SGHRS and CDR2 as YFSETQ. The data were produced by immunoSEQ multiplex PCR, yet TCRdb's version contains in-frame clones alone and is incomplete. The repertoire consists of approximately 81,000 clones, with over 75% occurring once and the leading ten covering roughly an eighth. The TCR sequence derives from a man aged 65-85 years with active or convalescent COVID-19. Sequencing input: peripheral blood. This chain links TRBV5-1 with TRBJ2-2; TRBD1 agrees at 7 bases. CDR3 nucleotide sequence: TGCGCCAGCAGCTCGTCGGACAGGACCGGGGAGCTGTTTTTT. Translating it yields CASSSSDRTGELFF. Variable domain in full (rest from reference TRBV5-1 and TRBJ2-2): KAGVTQTPRYLIKTRGQQVTLSCSPISGHRSVSWYQQTPGQGLQFLFEYFSETQRNKGNFPGRFSGRQFSNSRSEMNVSTLELGDSALYLCASSSSDRTGELFFGEGSRLTVL.